The 5 T cell receptor beta chains below all came from one sample that was sequenced in a study of T cell responses to AZD1222 COVID-19 vaccine. Using immunoSEQ multiplex PCR, the repertoire was profiled, and TCRdb retains in-frame clones only, with some absent. The repertoire consists of fewer than 90,000 clones, with 70% to 90% occurring once and the leading ten covering around 5.4%. Sequenced here: peripheral blood, sampled 28 days after the second AZD1222 dose. The receptor set was obtained from an adult who received the AZD1222 COVID-19 vaccine.

V and J are TRBV14 and TRBJ2-7; D ambiguous. CDR3 length: 14 residues. V was cut by 10 bases and J by 3 bases, with 19 bases left in between. Germline V gene data show CDR1 as SGHDN and CDR2 as FVKESK. The CDR3 coding sequence is TGTGCCACCAAATTCGATAACACTTTCTACGAGCAGTACTTC. Translated, it gives CATKFDNTFYEQYF.

V is TRBV2 and J is TRBJ1-5, with TRBD1 as a possible D gene (6 bases). V was pared by 1 base and J by 4 bases, with 11 bases between. This CDR3 is built from 15 residues. Germline V gives CDR1 SNHLY, CDR2 FYNNEI. The CDR3 DNA reads TGTGCCAGCAGTGAAGGAGGACAGCAGAATCAGCCCCAGCATTTT. It codes for CASSEGGQQNQPQHF.

J is TRBJ1-3 and V is TRBV5-5, with D hard to call. The CDR3 covers 15 residues. In germline, CDR1 is SGHKS, CDR2 YYEKEE (reference sequence). V lost 1 base and J 4 bases, leaving 12 bases between the germline ends. The CDR3 DNA reads as TGTGCCAGCAGCTTGTTTGGGGATTGGGGAAACACCATATATTTT. Amino acid sequence: CASSLFGDWGNTIYF.

V and J are TRBV30 and TRBJ1-1, with 7 bases matching TRBD1. Germline V gives CDR1 GTSNPN, CDR2 SVGIG (reference sequence). The CDR3 has 17 amino acids. V dropped 0 bases and J dropped 1; count of bases not matched to a gene: 11. The CDR3: CAWSVEGASRANTEAFF. In DNA, the CDR3 is TGTGCCTGGAGTGTGGAGGGGGCGAGCCGGGCGAACACTGAAGCTTTCTTT.

The chain is built from TRBV28 and TRBJ1-5; the match to TRBD1 covers 10 bases. The CDR3 spans 14 residues. CDR1 and CDR2 from the germline V gene are MDHEN and SYDVKM. V was pared by 6 bases and J by 6 bases, with 5 bases of the junction left unmatched. CDR3 sequence (DNA): TGTGCCAGCAGGGAGACAGGGGGCGGTCAGCCCCAGCATTTT. Residues: CASRETGGGQPQHF.